Following are 25 T cell receptor beta chains from one sample sequenced in a study of blood T cell repertoires in COVID-19. The repertoire was sequenced with immunoSEQ multiplex PCR; TCRdb's copy has only in-frame clones and lacks some. The sample gives 180,000 or so clones, roughly 84% of which show up once; about 14% is in the top ten. Sample: peripheral blood. The receptors were gathered from a woman in her seventies with COVID-19, enrolled during active disease.

This clone has more than one count but fewer than ten. The rearrangement joins TRBV2 to TRBJ2-6, with D uncertain. This CDR3 comprises 16 residues. Germline CDR1 reads SNHLY; CDR2 reads FYNNEI. Trimming shortened V by 4 bases and J by 2 bases, and 12 bases separated the two germline ends. CDR3 nucleotides: TGTGCCAGCAGTGGATATGAGGCTCCTGGGGCCAACGTCCTGACTTTC. Its translation is CASSGYEAPGANVLTF.

The CDR3 DNA reads TGTGCCAGCAGCTTGAAAGTACGGGAGGGCCTAGAAACCGGGGAGCTGTTTTTT. Amino acids: CASSLKVREGLETGELFF. The V call is TRBV7-6, the J call TRBJ2-2; 8 bases fit TRBD2. Trimming took 3 bases from V and 5 from J; bases not matched to a gene: 14. This CDR3 is built from 18 residues. From germline, CDR1 is SGHVS and CDR2 FNYEAQ.

CDR3 loop: CANRSGGIGGNTEAFF. The CDR3 DNA reads TGCGCCAACCGCAGTGGCGGGATAGGTGGGAACACTGAAGCTTTCTTT. The chain uses TRBV5-1 and TRBJ1-1; D is uncertain. The CDR3 covers 16 residues. Trimming cost V 9 bases and J 1 base, with 22 bases left between them. Germline loops: CDR1 SGHRS, CDR2 YFSETQ.

The J gene is TRBJ1-6, the V gene TRBV19; 10 bases map to TRBD1. Per the germline V gene, CDR1 is LNHDA and CDR2 is SQIVND (reference sequence). With V trimmed by 6 bases and J by 15 bases, 14 bases remained unmatched. The CDR3 loop spans 15 amino acids. CDR3 in DNA: TGTGCCAGTAGGGGTTCCGGGACAGGGGAACAAGGCCTCCACTTT. This translates into CASRGSGTGEQGLHF.

V usage is TRBV9 and J usage is TRBJ1-3, with D unclear. CDR1 SGDLS and CDR2 YYNGEE come from the germline V gene. The CDR3 is made up of 16 amino acids. Trimming left V 0 bases short and J 0 bases short, with 10 bases between. The CDR3 DNA reads TGTGCCAGCAGCGTAGCTAACGCAGGCTCTGGAAACACCATATATTTT. Translation gives CASSVANAGSGNTIYF.

This chain uses TRBV30 with TRBJ1-4; tentatively, D is TRBD1 (6 bases). There are 15 residues in the CDR3. CDR1 and CDR2 (germline): GTSNPN, SVGIG (reference sequence). V was cut by 5 bases and J by 3 bases, with 16 bases left in between. The DNA of the CDR3 is TGTGCCTGGGCCCCGTGGGACATCTCTAATGAAAAACTGTTTTTT. Its protein product is CAWAPWDISNEKLFF.

The chain couples TRBV11-2 to TRBJ1-1; perhaps TRBD1 as D (5 bases). Germline V gene lookup returns CDR1 SGHAT and CDR2 FQNNGV. V gave up 1 base and J gave up 6 bases, with 9 bases separating them. The CDR3 contains 13 residues. As DNA, the CDR3 is TGTGCCAGCAGCTTAGCCCAGGGTTCTGAAGCTTTCTTT. Translating gives CASSLAQGSEAFF.

CDR3 bases: TGTGCCAGTAGAGAAGGGACAGGGGATAACTATGGCTACACCTTC. Translated, it gives CASREGTGDNYGYTF. The chain couples TRBV19 to TRBJ1-2, with TRBD1 matching 10 bases. The CDR3 length is 15 residues. CDR1 is LNHDA and CDR2 is SQIVND in the germline V gene (reference sequence). With 6 bases clipped from V and 1 base from J, the junction kept 5 bases outside the gene matches.

This chain links TRBV28 with TRBJ1-5; no firm D call. Trimming removed 2 bases at V and 10 bases at J, with 12 bases between. Germline V gene data show CDR1 as MDHEN and CDR2 as SYDVKM. The CDR3 is made up of 13 amino acids. The DNA of the CDR3 is TGTGCCAGCAGTTTACCCTTAGGAGCCCCCCAGCATTTT. It yields the protein CASSLPLGAPQHF.

This chain uses TRBV19 with TRBJ2-7, with 9 bases fitting TRBD1. V dropped 3 bases and J dropped 3; count of bases not matched to a gene: 3. The CDR3 contains 14 residues. The germline CDR1 and CDR2 sequences are LNHDA and SQIVND (reference sequence). The CDR3: CASSIRDRDYEQYF. In nucleotides, the CDR3 is TGTGCCAGTAGTATTAGGGACAGGGACTACGAGCAGTACTTC.

The gene calls are TRBV3-1 (or the pseudogene TRBV3-2) and TRBJ2-4; 8 bases fit TRBD1. The CDR3 is made up of 19 amino acids. CDR1 and CDR2 (germline): LGHDT, YNNKEL (reference sequence). The V segment lost 2 bases and the J segment 0 bases; nucleotides outside the gene matches: 12. The CDR3 DNA reads as TGTGCCAGCAGCCAACTCCCAGGGGGCTCTGGGCTAGCCAAAAACATTCAGTACTTC. Protein product: CASSQLPGGSGLAKNIQYF.

The J gene is TRBJ2-2, the V gene TRBV6-4; unclear D gene. The CDR3 loop spans 14 amino acids. V lost 2 bases and J 1 base, leaving 5 bases between the germline ends. In germline, CDR1 is MRHNA, CDR2 SNTAGT. Here the CDR3 reads CASSDEVNTGELFF. The CDR3 DNA reads as TGTGCCAGCAGTGACGAGGTGAACACCGGGGAGCTGTTTTTT.

The chain carries TRBV6-2 or TRBV6-3 and TRBJ1-6; D may be TRBD1 (6 bases). The CDR3 extends over 16 amino acids. Trimming left V 6 bases short and J 7 bases short, with 19 bases between. Germline loops: CDR1 MNHEY, CDR2 SVGEGT. The DNA of the CDR3 is TGTGCCAGCAGCATACCCCCGACAGGCGGCAATTCACCCCTCCACTTT. Translating gives CASSIPPTGGNSPLHF.

This clone has only a few counts. In DNA form, the CDR3 reads TGTGCCAGCAGCACAGGGGGGGGAATGAACACTGAAGCTTTCTTT. This translates into CASSTGGGMNTEAFF. This sequence joins TRBV7-9 and TRBJ1-1, with TRBD1 matching over 8 bases. V shed 5 bases and J 0 bases; nucleotides not matched to a gene: 5. The CDR3 loop spans 15 amino acids. The germline V gene has CDR1 SEHNR and CDR2 FQNEAQ (reference sequence).

The chain is built from TRBV6-4 and TRBJ2-7; 7 bases agree with TRBD1. Per the germline V gene, CDR1 is MRHNA and CDR2 is SNTAGT. V shed 5 bases and J 4 bases; nucleotides not matched to a gene: 5. This CDR3 region has 13 residues. Here the CDR3 DNA reads TGTGCCAGCAGTACTAACAGGGGATACGAGCAGTACTTC. As protein: CASSTNRGYEQYF.

This rearrangement joins TRBV3-1 (or the pseudogene TRBV3-2) to TRBJ2-6; TRBD1 matches 9 bases. The CDR3 runs 19 residues. The V gene end was trimmed by 4 bases and the J gene end by 3 bases; junction bases not matched to a gene: 13. CDR1 is LGHDT and CDR2 is YNNKEL in the germline V gene (reference sequence). The CDR3 spells CASSRDVRTGVFGANVLTF. CDR3 in DNA: TGTGCCAGCAGCCGAGACGTCCGGACAGGGGTTTTTGGGGCCAACGTCCTGACTTTC.

This chain connects TRBV19 to TRBJ2-7; TRBD2 matches at 9 bases. CDR3 length equals 13 residues. Germline CDR1 LNHDA, CDR2 SQIVND (reference sequence). Unmatched junction bases numbered 7, after V lost 6 bases and J lost 7 bases. CDR3 nucleotides: TGTGCCAGTAGCGTTAGCGGGGGTAAAGAGCAGTACGTC. Translating it yields CASSVSGGKEQYV.

The chain combines TRBV14 with TRBJ2-7; D is undetermined. CDR1 is SGHDN, CDR2 FVKESK, per germline. V was cut by 3 bases and J by 0 bases, with 9 bases left in between. CDR3 length: 14 amino acids. CDR3 loop: CASSHELSSYEQYV. CDR3 bases: TGTGCCAGCAGCCACGAACTTAGCTCCTACGAGCAGTACGTC.

This clone occurred a few times. V is TRBV2 and J is TRBJ1-1, with a weak D call TRBD1 (6 bases). The CDR3 totals 17 residues. Per germline, CDR1 SNHLY and CDR2 FYNNEI. V gave up 2 bases and J gave up 3 bases, with 19 bases separating them. Here the CDR3 reads CASSESQQGRKDTEAFF. DNA for the CDR3: TGTGCCAGCAGTGAAAGCCAGCAGGGGCGAAAGGACACTGAAGCTTTCTTT. Drawing the rest from reference TRBV2 and TRBJ1-1, the complete variable domain is EPEVTQTPSHQVTQMGQEVILRCVPISNHLYFYWYRQILGQKVEFLVSFYNNEISEKSEIFDDQFSVERPDGSNFTLKIRSTKLEDSAMYFCASSESQQGRKDTEAFFGQGTRLTVV.

J is TRBJ2-1 and V is TRBV7-8, with D possibly TRBD2 on 5 matching bases. The length of the CDR3 is 16 residues. V was cut by 2 bases and J by 0 bases, with 11 bases left in between. Germline loops: CDR1 SGHVS, CDR2 FQNEAQ. DNA of the CDR3: TGTGCCAGCAGCTTATACGGGATATCCTCCTACAATGAGCAGTTCTTC. Its protein product is CASSLYGISSYNEQFF.

The chain uses TRBV5-6 and TRBJ1-3; D unresolved. The V end was cut by 2 bases, the J end by 0 bases, with 15 bases between. This CDR3 contains 17 residues. Germline V gives CDR1 SGHDT, CDR2 YYEEEE. The DNA for the CDR3 is TGTGCCAGCAGCTTTGGAGGCCAATCCTACTCTGGAAACACCATATATTTT. Translating gives CASSFGGQSYSGNTIYF.

The rearrangement links TRBV5-1 to TRBJ2-7; 8 bases fit TRBD1. V was clipped by 4 bases and J by 6 bases; unmatched bases: 12. This CDR3 is built from 15 residues. The germline gives CDR1 SGHRS, CDR2 YFSETQ. The CDR3 DNA sequence: TGCGCCAGCAGCCCTCGGCGACAGGGGTCCGCCGAGCAGTACTTC. Translation: CASSPRRQGSAEQYF.

As concerns this clone: One end of the junction varies from germline; a read error may be responsible. The genes are TRBV27 and TRBJ2-7; 8 positions match TRBD2. The CDR3 runs 12 residues. CDR1 is MNHEY, CDR2 SMNVEV, per germline (reference sequence). The CDR3 DNA reads as TGTGCCAGCAGTCCGGGACTAGACCAAGTCCACTTC. Its protein product is CASSPGLDQVHF.

The chain has TRBV6-1 and TRBJ2-5; TRBD1 is a possible D gene (5 bases). Trimming removed 2 bases at V and 6 bases at J, with 10 bases between. This CDR3 spans 13 amino acids. Germline lookup yields CDR1 MNHNS and CDR2 SASEGT. CDR3 sequence (DNA): TGTGCCAGCAGTGAAAGCCCAGGGAAGACCCAGTACTTC. Amino acid sequence: CASSESPGKTQYF.

This clone has just a few counts. This chain uses TRBV7-2 with TRBJ2-1; D is possibly TRBD1 (6 bases). The germline gives CDR1 SGHTA, CDR2 FQGNSA. This CDR3 region has 16 residues. V shed 4 bases and J shed 7 bases, with 20 bases lying between them. In nucleotides, the CDR3 is TGTGCCAGCAGCTCCGGACAGCGCCTAACTAAGAATGAGCAGTTCTTC. Amino acids: CASSSGQRLTKNEQFF.